This T cell receptor (beta chain) appears in the sequencing data of a study of spatial heterogeneity in lung cancer. Study information: Sequence detection consistently recorded a greater number of beta-chain than alpha-chain sequences.

The CDR3 contains 13 residues. V lost 3 bases and J lost 6, with 8 bases in between. Individual TCR cDNA molecules each bore their own unique molecular identifier. One entry per CDR3 protein results from TCRdb running MiXCR on the 5' RACE reads. The sample holds roughly 3,500 distinct CDR3 sequences; 25% to 30% are singletons and the top ten take more than 35%. Within the sample, this clonotype is medium-sized (0.01 to 0.1%). The size of this beta chain means little, since it is a stray read in a library made for alpha chains. Time point reported: sample taken at primary tumor resection. Tumor, nontumor lung or frozen PBMC supplied whole RNA that was sequenced unsorted.

This receptor was obtained from a female donor with early-stage non-small cell lung cancer. J is TRBJ2-2 and V is TRBV12-3 or TRBV12-4, with a tentative D call TRBD2 (5 bases). The material was PBMCs, obtained at surgery. DNA for the CDR3: TGTGCCAGCAGTTTTCCGGGGTCCGGGGAGCTGTTTTTT. Amino acid sequence: CASSFPGSGELFF.